Listed below are T cell receptor beta chains from one sample, sequenced in a study of OX40 agonist ivuxolimab in advanced cancers. Produced via immunoSEQ multiplex PCR; TCRdb's table is partial and in-frame only. The sample includes tens of thousands of clones, 70% to 80% seen only once; the top ten take about 15%. Source: CD4+ or CD8+ T cells sorted from blood, taken in a trial of the OX40 agonist ivuxolimab. The receptor source for this set is an adult with an advanced solid tumor such as melanoma, head and neck, liver or kidney cancer. Both conserved end residues are part of each CDR3. The D gene is left open where the match is weak. Clone size appears in some rows only: once, few, many, or a class for an expanded clone.

DNA: TGTGCCTGGAGTGTAACGGGGGGGGCAGAGACCCAGTACTTC
CDR3: CAWSVTGGAETQYF
D: TRBD2
size: once
J: TRBJ2-5
length: 14
V: TRBV30

DNA: TGTGCCACCACCCGGGGAGGAGGGGGGACTGAAGCTTTCTTT
CDR3: CATTRGGGGTEAFF
D: NA
size: once
J: TRBJ1-1
length: 14
V: TRBV7-9

DNA: TGTGCCAGCAGCGAACCAGTAACAGGGTATTCACCCCTCCACTTT
CDR3: CASSEPVTGYSPLHF
D: NA
size: NA
J: TRBJ1-6
length: 15
V: TRBV7-2

DNA: TGTGCCAGCAGCTTAGACAGCTTTTGGGAGCAGTACTTC
CDR3: CASSLDSFWEQYF
D: NA
size: NA
J: TRBJ2-7
length: 13
V: TRBV7-2

DNA: TGCAGTGGACAGAAAAACTACGAGCAGTACTTC
CDR3: CSGQKNYEQYF
D: NA
size: NA
J: TRBJ2-7
length: 11
V: TRBV20-1

DNA: TGCGCCAGCAGCAAGGACAGGATGGGGGGTGGGAATGAGCAGTTCTTC
CDR3: CASSKDRMGGGNEQFF
D: NA
size: NA
J: TRBJ2-1
length: 16
V: TRBV5-1

DNA: TGTGCCATCAGTGCATCGGTAAAAGGAAGCAATCAGCCCCAGCATTTT
CDR3: CAISASVKGSNQPQHF
D: NA
size: NA
J: TRBJ1-5
length: 16
V: TRBV10-3

DNA: TGTGCCAGCAGCTCGAATAGGGTAGATGGTTACACCTTC
CDR3: CASSSNRVDGYTF
D: NA
size: NA
J: TRBJ1-2
length: 13
V: TRBV5-6

DNA: TGTGCCAGCAGTTTATCAGGGGACGAGCAGTTCTTC
CDR3: CASSLSGDEQFF
D: NA
size: NA
J: TRBJ2-1
length: 12
V: TRBV27

DNA: TGTGCCAGCAGCTTAGGGGGTGGGAATGAGCAGTTCTTC
CDR3: CASSLGGGNEQFF
D: NA
size: NA
J: TRBJ2-1
length: 13
V: TRBV7-9

DNA: TGTGCCTGGAGTGTACTGATCGGAGGTGGTGAAAAACTGTTTTTT
CDR3: CAWSVLIGGGEKLFF
D: NA
size: NA
J: TRBJ1-4
length: 15
V: TRBV30

DNA: TGTGCCAGCAGCCCCACAGGGGGAATAGACACTGAAGCTTTCTTT
CDR3: CASSPTGGIDTEAFF
D: TRBD1
size: NA
J: TRBJ1-1
length: 15
V: TRBV5-4

DNA: TGTGCCAGCAGCGCGAAACAGCGGACAGCAGATACGCAGTATTTT
CDR3: CASSAKQRTADTQYF
D: NA
size: NA
J: TRBJ2-3
length: 15
V: TRBV9

DNA: TGTGCCAGCAGCTCGGGGGGGTCCTCCTACGAGCAGTACTTC
CDR3: CASSSGGSSYEQYF
D: TRBD2
size: NA
J: TRBJ2-7
length: 14
V: TRBV5-6

DNA: TGTGCCAGCACCGTTAGCGGGGGGTACAATGAGCAGTTCTTC
CDR3: CASTVSGGYNEQFF
D: TRBD2
size: NA
J: TRBJ2-1
length: 14
V: TRBV27

DNA: TGTGCCAGCTCACCGGGTACAGGGGTTCCAGATACGCAGTATTTT
CDR3: CASSPGTGVPDTQYF
D: TRBD1
size: NA
J: TRBJ2-3
length: 15
V: TRBV18

DNA: TGCGCCAGCAGCACTGAACAGGGTAGAACTGAAGCTTTCTTT
CDR3: CASSTEQGRTEAFF
D: NA
size: NA
J: TRBJ1-1
length: 14
V: TRBV5-1

DNA: TGTGCCAGCAGTTTAGGACGGGACTACGAGCAGTACTTC
CDR3: CASSLGRDYEQYF
D: NA
size: NA
J: TRBJ2-7
length: 13
V: TRBV6-5

DNA: TGTGCCAGCAGCTTAACAGGGGCTTTTGGCTACACCTTC
CDR3: CASSLTGAFGYTF
D: TRBD1
size: NA
J: TRBJ1-2
length: 13
V: TRBV7-2

DNA: TGTGCCAGCAGTTCACAGGGGGACTCTGGGGCCAACGTCCTGACTTTC
CDR3: CASSSQGDSGANVLTF
D: TRBD1
size: NA
J: TRBJ2-6
length: 16
V: TRBV6-6

DNA: TGTGCCAGCAGGGACCGGACAGCCATGGACGACTACACCTTC
CDR3: CASRDRTAMDDYTF
D: NA
size: medium-sized
J: TRBJ1-2
length: 14
V: TRBV9

DNA: TGTGCCAGCAGCTCCCCGGGGGCAAGCAATCAGCCCCAGCATTTT
CDR3: CASSSPGASNQPQHF
D: NA
size: NA
J: TRBJ1-5
length: 15
V: TRBV7-9

DNA: TGCAGCGTTGAGCATCAGCCCTATGGCTACACCTTC
CDR3: CSVEHQPYGYTF
D: NA
size: NA
J: TRBJ1-2
length: 12
V: TRBV29-1

DNA: TGTGCCAGCAGCCTCGGTGGGGGGGGAGCTTTCTTT
CDR3: CASSLGGGGAFF
D: NA
size: few
J: TRBJ1-1
length: 12
V: TRBV11-3

DNA: TGTGCCAGCAGTGTAGAAGGACAGCAGAACACTGAAGCTTTCTTT
CDR3: CASSVEGQQNTEAFF
D: NA
size: few
J: TRBJ1-1
length: 15
V: TRBV25-1

DNA: TGTGCCAGCAGCTTACCCCTAGCGGGGGGGCGGGAGACCCAGTACTTC
CDR3: CASSLPLAGGRETQYF
D: TRBD2
size: NA
J: TRBJ2-5
length: 16
V: TRBV5-4

DNA: TGTGCCAGCAGCCAAAGTAACTATGGCTACACCTTC
CDR3: CASSQSNYGYTF
D: NA
size: NA
J: TRBJ1-2
length: 12
V: TRBV14

DNA: TGTGCCAGCAGCCTAGCGGGGGGGCGTGAGACCCAGTACTTC
CDR3: CASSLAGGRETQYF
D: TRBD2
size: few
J: TRBJ2-5
length: 14
V: TRBV6-1

DNA: TGTGCCAGCAGTCCTAACAGGGGTTCTTTTAATACTGAAGCTTTCTTT
CDR3: CASSPNRGSFNTEAFF
D: TRBD1
size: once
J: TRBJ1-1
length: 16
V: TRBV27

DNA: TGTGCTAGTGGTTTTGAAATGCGGGGGAGCGAGCAGTTCTTC
CDR3: CASGFEMRGSEQFF
D: TRBD2
size: NA
J: TRBJ2-1
length: 14
V: TRBV12-5

DNA: TGTGCCAGCAGCACTGGGACAGATACGCAGTATTTT
CDR3: CASSTGTDTQYF
D: NA
size: NA
J: TRBJ2-3
length: 12
V: TRBV5-4

DNA: TGTGCCACCTGGACAGGGGAAGAGGTGAGGAAGGAAGCTTTCTTT
CDR3: CATWTGEEVRKEAFF
D: TRBD1
size: once
J: TRBJ1-1
length: 15
V: TRBV2

DNA: TGCGCCAGCAGCTGGGACAGGAACACTGAAGCTTTCTTT
CDR3: CASSWDRNTEAFF
D: TRBD1
size: NA
J: TRBJ1-1
length: 13
V: TRBV5-1

DNA: TGTGCCTGGACGAGGGAGGGGAGAGGTGGGGGCACTGAAGCTTTCTTT
CDR3: CAWTREGRGGGTEAFF
D: NA
size: few
J: TRBJ1-1
length: 16
V: TRBV30

DNA: TGTGCCTGGAGCCCAGACAGGGGGCCGAGGGCTTTCTTT
CDR3: CAWSPDRGPRAFF
D: TRBD1
size: NA
J: TRBJ1-1
length: 13
V: TRBV30

DNA: TGTGCCAGCAGCTCACAGACTAGCGGGGGGGCTGGGGGTACGCAGTATTTT
CDR3: CASSSQTSGGAGGTQYF
D: TRBD2
size: NA
J: TRBJ2-3
length: 17
V: TRBV7-2

DNA: TGTGCCAGCAGCGCGGACGGAGCCTATAATTCACCCCTCCACTTT
CDR3: CASSADGAYNSPLHF
D: NA
size: NA
J: TRBJ1-6
length: 15
V: TRBV7-9

DNA: TGCGCCAGCAGCTTCTACAGCGGGGGGGCCGGTGAGCAGTTCTTC
CDR3: CASSFYSGGAGEQFF
D: TRBD2
size: NA
J: TRBJ2-1
length: 15
V: TRBV5-1

DNA: TGTGCCAGCAGTGAACTAGAACTTACTGAAGCTTTCTTT
CDR3: CASSELELTEAFF
D: NA
size: NA
J: TRBJ1-1
length: 13
V: TRBV2

DNA: TGTGCCAGCAGCTTAAATGGAGCGGGGGGACAAGATACGCAGTATTTT
CDR3: CASSLNGAGGQDTQYF
D: TRBD2
size: NA
J: TRBJ2-3
length: 16
V: TRBV7-8

DNA: TGTGCCTGGAGCCCAACCCAGTACGAGCAGTACTTC
CDR3: CAWSPTQYEQYF
D: NA
size: NA
J: TRBJ2-7
length: 12
V: TRBV30

DNA: TGTGCCAGCAGTTACTCCTTTGACGGAGGGGCCCTCCACTTT
CDR3: CASSYSFDGGALHF
D: NA
size: NA
J: TRBJ1-6
length: 14
V: TRBV6-5

DNA: TGCGCCAGCAGAGTAACAGGGGGGTCGATGAACACTGAAGCTTTCTTT
CDR3: CASRVTGGSMNTEAFF
D: TRBD1
size: few
J: TRBJ1-1
length: 16
V: TRBV5-1

DNA: TGCGCCAGCAGTGAGTCGGACGGGGCCAGCTATGGCTACACCTTC
CDR3: CASSESDGASYGYTF
D: NA
size: NA
J: TRBJ1-2
length: 15
V: TRBV10-2

DNA: TGTGCCTGGAGTGCCAGGCAGGGGGGTGCGGCAACTAATGAAAAACTGTTTTTT
CDR3: CAWSARQGGAATNEKLFF
D: TRBD1
size: NA
J: TRBJ1-4
length: 18
V: TRBV30

DNA: TGTGCCATCAGTATGGGTCAGGGCGGGGGCACTGAAGCTTTCTTT
CDR3: CAISMGQGGGTEAFF
D: NA
size: NA
J: TRBJ1-1
length: 15
V: TRBV10-3

DNA: TGTGCCAGCAGCCGTCGGACGGGGAATGAAAAACTGTTTTTT
CDR3: CASSRRTGNEKLFF
D: NA
size: NA
J: TRBJ1-4
length: 14
V: TRBV5-6

DNA: TGCAGCGTTAGATGGACGGGACAGATCTCCTACGAGCAGTACTTC
CDR3: CSVRWTGQISYEQYF
D: TRBD1
size: once
J: TRBJ2-7
length: 15
V: TRBV29-1

DNA: TGTGCCTGCTCACAGGGCCCTGGGGACGAGCAGTACTTC
CDR3: CACSQGPGDEQYF
D: NA
size: NA
J: TRBJ2-7
length: 13
V: TRBV30

DNA: TGCAGCGCTTCATCTCTAGGTGAGCAGTTCTTC
CDR3: CSASSLGEQFF
D: NA
size: NA
J: TRBJ2-1
length: 11
V: TRBV29-1

DNA: TGTGCCCCCGGTGGGGCGAACACCGGGGAGCTGTTTTTT
CDR3: CAPGGANTGELFF
D: NA
size: NA
J: TRBJ2-2
length: 13
V: TRBV25-1

DNA: TGTGCCGGAGCCGGGACTACCTACACCGGGGAGCTGTTTTTT
CDR3: CAGAGTTYTGELFF
D: TRBD2
size: NA
J: TRBJ2-2
length: 14
V: TRBV6-1

DNA: TGTGCCAGCAGGTTACTAGCGGGGTATGAGCAGTTCTTC
CDR3: CASRLLAGYEQFF
D: TRBD2
size: NA
J: TRBJ2-1
length: 13
V: TRBV27